The T cell receptor (beta chain) described here comes from a study of T cells in Graves' hyperthyroidism and ophthalmopathy. Study-wide results and caveats: Before onset, by a median of 6.5 months, the model predicted ophthalmopathy.

This clonotype showed up just once. The target antigen is unknown. RNA transcripts yielded amplified TCR beta CDR3 regions. RT-PCR in the first round (using the HTBI primer set) targeted the TCR CDR3. A single record per CDR3 protein comes from TCRdb applying MiXCR to the multiplex PCR reads. The table records about 510,000 distinct CDR3 sequences, 40% to 50% of them present only once. Specimen: peripheral blood or thyroid tissue (not recorded which). This TCR was sampled from an adult woman with Graves' disease, either hyperthyroidism or ophthalmopathy (not recorded which).

For the CDR3, the DNA is TGTGCCAGCAGGGACGGTTACACCTTC. This sequence encodes CASRDGYTF. The chain recombines TRBV6-1 with TRBJ1-2; D call uncertain. Looked up from germline, CDR1 is MNHNS and CDR2 is SASEGT. Trimming cost V 6 bases and J 11 bases, with 7 bases left between them. This CDR3 has 9 amino acids.